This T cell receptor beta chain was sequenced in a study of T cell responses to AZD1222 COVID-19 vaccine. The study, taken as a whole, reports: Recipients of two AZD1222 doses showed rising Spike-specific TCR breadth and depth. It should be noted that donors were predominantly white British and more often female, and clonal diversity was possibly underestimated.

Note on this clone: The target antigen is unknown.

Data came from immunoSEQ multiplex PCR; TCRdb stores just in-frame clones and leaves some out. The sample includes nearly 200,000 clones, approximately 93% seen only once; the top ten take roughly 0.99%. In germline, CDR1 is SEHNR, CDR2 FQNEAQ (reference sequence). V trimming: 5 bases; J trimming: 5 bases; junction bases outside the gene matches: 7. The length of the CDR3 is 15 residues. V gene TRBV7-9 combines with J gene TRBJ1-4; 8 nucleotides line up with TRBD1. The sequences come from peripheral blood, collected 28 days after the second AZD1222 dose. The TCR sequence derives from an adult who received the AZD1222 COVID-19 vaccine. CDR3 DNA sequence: TGTGCCAGCAGCGCAAACAGGGGGGGAAATGAAAAACTGTTTTTT. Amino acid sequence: CASSANRGGNEKLFF.